The T cell receptor (beta chain) under discussion was sequenced for a study of control samples from healthy donors and cancer patients. Assay used: immunoSEQ multiplex PCR; TCRdb lists only in-frame clones, some missing. Altogether about 130,000 clones are present, around 94% being singletons, with the ten largest covering more than 13%. Trimming took 1 base from V and 4 from J, leaving 13 bases between them. Germline CDR1 and CDR2: MGHRA and YSYEKL. The CDR3 consists of 15 residues. This chain connects TRBV4-1 to TRBJ1-2; a possible D gene is TRBD1 (6 bases). The sample comprised PBMCs. The TCR was taken from a man in his fifties or sixties with colorectal cancer. CDR3 sequence: CASSQGLGQLYGYTF. The CDR3 DNA reads TGCGCCAGCAGCCAAGGGCTCGGACAGCTCTATGGCTACACCTTC.